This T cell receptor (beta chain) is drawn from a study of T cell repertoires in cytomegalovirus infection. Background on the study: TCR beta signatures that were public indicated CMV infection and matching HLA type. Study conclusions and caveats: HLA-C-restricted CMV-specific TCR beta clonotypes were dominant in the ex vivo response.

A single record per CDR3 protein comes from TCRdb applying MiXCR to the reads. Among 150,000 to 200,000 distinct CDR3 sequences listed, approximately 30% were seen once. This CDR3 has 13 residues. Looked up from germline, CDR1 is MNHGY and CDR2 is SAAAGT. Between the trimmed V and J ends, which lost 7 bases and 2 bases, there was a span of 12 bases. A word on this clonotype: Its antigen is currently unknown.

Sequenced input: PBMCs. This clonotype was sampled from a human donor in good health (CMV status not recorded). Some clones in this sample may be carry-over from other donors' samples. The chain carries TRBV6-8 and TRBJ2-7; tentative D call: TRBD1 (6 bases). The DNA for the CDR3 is TGTGCCAGCACCCAAGACAGGACCTACGAGCAGTACTTC. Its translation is CASTQDRTYEQYF.